These 12 T cell receptor beta chains came from one sample sequenced in a study of CD8 T cells in Susac syndrome. With random hexamers, 0.5 to 1 ug RNA was reverse transcribed. MiXCR, run by TCRdb on the immunoSEQ multiplex PCR reads, gives a single entry per CDR3 protein. The top ten hold around 0.62% of the sample, which has tens of thousands of distinct CDR3 sequences, approximately 96% seen once. Sequenced material: CD8+ T cells from PBMCs. The receptors stem from a human donor with Susac syndrome.

DNA of the CDR3: TGTGCCACCAGTGGACCATCCGAAAATACGCAGTATTTT. This codes for CATSGPSENTQYF. The chain employs TRBV24-1 and TRBJ2-3; D uncertain. CDR3 length: 13 amino acids. Germline CDR1 and CDR2: KGHDR and SFDVKD. Trimming removed 5 bases from V and 7 bases from J, with 12 bases in between.

This rearrangement joins TRBV9 to TRBJ1-5, with 9 bases fitting TRBD1. Germline V lookup: CDR1 SGDLS, CDR2 YYNGEE. With 3 bases clipped from V and 6 bases from J, the junction kept 10 bases outside the gene matches. This CDR3 has 16 amino acids. The CDR3 spells CASSASQGALGQPQHF. The CDR3 coding sequence is TGTGCCAGCAGCGCCTCACAGGGGGCGTTGGGTCAGCCCCAGCATTTT.

V is TRBV5-1 and J is TRBJ1-1; D unclear. Germline V gives CDR1 SGHRS, CDR2 YFSETQ. V lost 0 bases, J lost 1 base, and 4 bases lay in between. The CDR3 is 13 amino acids. DNA of the CDR3: TGCGCCAGCAGCTTGGAAGAGAACACTGAAGCTTTCTTT. It encodes CASSLEENTEAFF.

The chain links TRBV6-5 to TRBJ1-2; D may be TRBD1 (5 bases). V lost 6 bases and J 4 bases, leaving 9 bases between the germline ends. The CDR3 runs 12 residues. CDR1 is MNHEY, CDR2 SVGAGI, per germline. CDR3 DNA sequence: TGTGCCAGCAGCCGGAGGGGCTATGGCTACACCTTC. Translated: CASSRRGYGYTF.

V is TRBV20-1 and J is TRBJ2-5; no reliable D call. Trimming shortened V by 3 bases and J by 5 bases, and 7 bases separated the two germline ends. Per the germline V gene, CDR1 is DFQATT and CDR2 is SNEGSKA (reference sequence). The CDR3 consists of 11 residues. CDR3 sequence (DNA): TGCAGTGCTAGGTTTGGGGAGACCCAGTACTTC. Its translation is CSARFGETQYF.

J is TRBJ1-5 and V is TRBV10-3; maybe TRBD1 (6 bases). The CDR3 totals 14 residues. V lost 3 bases to trimming and J lost 5 bases, with 11 bases between them. CDR1 and CDR2 (germline): ENHRY, SYGVKD. The CDR3 is CAISDGTQDQPQHF. Written as DNA, the CDR3 is TGTGCCATCAGTGACGGGACACAAGATCAGCCCCAGCATTTT.

The V gene is TRBV7-2, the J gene TRBJ1-5, with D possibly matching TRBD1 (5 bases). V lost 4 bases to trimming and J lost 3 bases, with 10 bases between them. Germline V gene lookup returns CDR1 SGHTA and CDR2 FQGNSA. The CDR3 is 14 residues long. DNA of the CDR3: TGTGCCAGCAGCTCCCAGGGAAACAATCAGCCCCAGCATTTT. As protein: CASSSQGNNQPQHF.

The rearrangement joins TRBV5-6 to TRBJ2-7; possibly TRBD1 for D (6 bases). The germline V gene encodes CDR1 SGHDT and CDR2 YYEEEE. The V end was cut by 4 bases, the J end by 5 bases, with 28 bases between. CDR3 length: 18 residues. CDR3 sequence: CASSPRRHWQGIVDEQYF. The CDR3 region has the DNA TGTGCCAGCAGCCCTCGGAGGCATTGGCAGGGGATAGTAGACGAGCAGTACTTC.

The chain has TRBV19 and TRBJ2-3, with D maybe TRBD1 (8 bases). The CDR3 covers 16 residues. Germline V gene lookup returns CDR1 LNHDA and CDR2 SQIVND (reference sequence). The ends were cut back, 5 bases at V and 3 bases at J, with 18 bases in the middle. As DNA, the CDR3 is TGTGCCAGTAGTCGCCCCGACAGGGGAGGGACAGATACGCAGTATTTT. Its protein is CASSRPDRGGTDTQYF.

CDR3 DNA: TGTGCCAGCAGCTTAGGGATAACCCAGTTCTTC. This encodes CASSLGITQFF. V and J are TRBV7-9 and TRBJ2-1; no clear D. The CDR3 extends over 11 amino acids. Trimming took off 1 base at V and 13 bases at J, with 8 bases between the two ends. The germline gives CDR1 SEHNR, CDR2 FQNEAQ (reference sequence). The full variable domain, its missing parts supplied by reference TRBV7-9 and TRBJ2-1, is DTGVSQNPRHKITKRGQNVTFRCDPISEHNRLYWYRQTLGQGPEFLTYFQNEAQLEKSRLLSDRFSAERPKGSFSTLEIQRTEQGDSAMYLCASSLGITQFFGPGTRLTVL.

This sequence joins TRBV20-1 and TRBJ1-1; 9 bases agree with TRBD1. Trimming removed 5 bases from V and 4 bases from J; junction bases left unmatched: 5. CDR1 DFQATT and CDR2 SNEGSKA come from the germline V gene (reference sequence). This CDR3 is 13 amino acids long. The CDR3 DNA follows: TGCAGTGCTTTACAGGGGGCTTCCACTGAAGCTTTCTTT. It is translated as CSALQGASTEAFF.

This sequence joins TRBV5-1 and TRBJ1-4, with 7 nucleotides matching TRBD1. V dropped 3 bases and J dropped 5; count of bases not matched to a gene: 7. The CDR3 is 15 residues long. Per germline, CDR1 SGHRS and CDR2 YFSETQ. The CDR3: CASSSQTGINEKLFF. Written as DNA, the CDR3 is TGCGCCAGCAGCTCCCAGACAGGGATAAATGAAAAACTGTTTTTT.